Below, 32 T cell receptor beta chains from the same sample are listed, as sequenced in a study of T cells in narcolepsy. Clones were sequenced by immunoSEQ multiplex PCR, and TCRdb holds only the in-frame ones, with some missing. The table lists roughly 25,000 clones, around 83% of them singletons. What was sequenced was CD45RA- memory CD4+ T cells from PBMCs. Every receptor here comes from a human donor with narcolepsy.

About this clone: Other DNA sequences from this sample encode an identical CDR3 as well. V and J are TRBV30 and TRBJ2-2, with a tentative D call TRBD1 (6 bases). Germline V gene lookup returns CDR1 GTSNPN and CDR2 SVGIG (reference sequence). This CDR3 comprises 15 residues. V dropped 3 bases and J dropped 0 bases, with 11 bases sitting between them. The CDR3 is CAWRGGKTNTGELFF. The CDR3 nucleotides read TGTGCCTGGAGAGGGGGAAAGACGAACACCGGGGAGCTGTTTTTT.

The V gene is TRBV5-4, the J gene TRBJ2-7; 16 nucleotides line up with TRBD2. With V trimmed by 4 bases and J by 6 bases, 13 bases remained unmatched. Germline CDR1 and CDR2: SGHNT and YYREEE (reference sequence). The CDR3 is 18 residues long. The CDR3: CASSDGTSGRVRFAEQYF. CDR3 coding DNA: TGTGCCAGCAGCGACGGGACTAGCGGGAGGGTTCGGTTCGCCGAGCAGTACTTC. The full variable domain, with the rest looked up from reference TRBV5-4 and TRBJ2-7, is ETGVTQSPTHLIKTRGQQVTLRCSSQSGHNTVSWYQQALGQGPQFIFQYYREEENGRGNFPPRFSGLQFPNYSSELNVNALELDDSALYLCASSDGTSGRVRFAEQYFGPGTRLTVT.

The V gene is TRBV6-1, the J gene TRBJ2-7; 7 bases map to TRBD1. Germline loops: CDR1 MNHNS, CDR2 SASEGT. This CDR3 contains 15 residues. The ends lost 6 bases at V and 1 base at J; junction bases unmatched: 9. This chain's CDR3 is CASSSQDRRSYEQYF. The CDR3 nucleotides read TGTGCCAGCAGCTCGCAGGACAGGCGATCCTACGAGCAGTACTTC.

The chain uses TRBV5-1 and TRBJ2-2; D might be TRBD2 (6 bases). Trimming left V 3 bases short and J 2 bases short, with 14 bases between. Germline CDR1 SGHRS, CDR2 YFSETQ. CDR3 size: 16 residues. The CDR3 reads CASSWFGRDNTGELFF. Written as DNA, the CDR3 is TGCGCCAGCAGCTGGTTCGGGCGGGATAACACCGGGGAGCTGTTTTTT.

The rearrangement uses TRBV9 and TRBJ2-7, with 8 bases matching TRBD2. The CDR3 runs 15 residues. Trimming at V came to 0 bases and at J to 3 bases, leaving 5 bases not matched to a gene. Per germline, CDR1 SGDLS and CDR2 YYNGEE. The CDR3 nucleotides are TGTGCCAGCAGCGTAGACAGCGGGAGAATCTACGAGCAGTACTTC. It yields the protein CASSVDSGRIYEQYF.

For the CDR3, the DNA is TGTGCCAGTAAAGCGGGAGCGTCGAACACCGGGGAGCTGTTTTTT. Encoded protein: CASKAGASNTGELFF. The genes are TRBV19 and TRBJ2-2; TRBD2 matches 8 bases. In germline, CDR1 is LNHDA, CDR2 SQIVND (reference sequence). The CDR3 is 15 residues long. V shed 7 bases, J shed 0 bases, and the junction held 4 bases outside the gene matches.

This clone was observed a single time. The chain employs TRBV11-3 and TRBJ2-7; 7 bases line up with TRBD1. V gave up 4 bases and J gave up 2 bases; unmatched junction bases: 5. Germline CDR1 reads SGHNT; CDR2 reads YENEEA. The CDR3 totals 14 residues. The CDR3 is CASSSPGGAYEQYF. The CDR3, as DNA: TGTGCCAGCAGCTCGCCAGGGGGTGCCTACGAGCAGTACTTC.

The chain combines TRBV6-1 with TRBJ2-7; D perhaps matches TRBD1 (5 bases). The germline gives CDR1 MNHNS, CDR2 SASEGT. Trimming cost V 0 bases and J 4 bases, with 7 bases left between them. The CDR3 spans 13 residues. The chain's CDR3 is CASSEADKYEQYF. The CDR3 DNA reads TGTGCCAGCAGTGAAGCGGACAAGTACGAGCAGTACTTC.

As DNA, the CDR3 is TGTGCCAGCAGCCGTAGGGAACTGTCAGGGGGCACCATATATTTT. Translating gives CASSRRELSGGTIYF. The rearrangement uses TRBV7-8 and TRBJ1-3, with 7 positions matching TRBD1. Losses at the gene ends were 5 bases for V and 9 bases for J; bases not matched to a gene: 13. Per germline, CDR1 SGHVS and CDR2 FQNEAQ. The CDR3 is made up of 15 amino acids.

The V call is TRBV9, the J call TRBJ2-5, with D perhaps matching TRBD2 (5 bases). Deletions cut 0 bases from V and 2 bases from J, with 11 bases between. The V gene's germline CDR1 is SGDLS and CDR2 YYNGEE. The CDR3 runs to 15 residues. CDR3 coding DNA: TGTGCCAGCAGCGTAGCTACGGGGAGACAAGAGACCCAGTACTTC. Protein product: CASSVATGRQETQYF.

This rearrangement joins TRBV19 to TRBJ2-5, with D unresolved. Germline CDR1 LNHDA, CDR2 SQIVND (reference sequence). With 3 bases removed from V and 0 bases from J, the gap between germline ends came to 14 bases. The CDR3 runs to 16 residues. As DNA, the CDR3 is TGTGCCAGTAGTATTGAAGCAGGTAGAGACCAAGAGACCCAGTACTTC. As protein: CASSIEAGRDQETQYF.

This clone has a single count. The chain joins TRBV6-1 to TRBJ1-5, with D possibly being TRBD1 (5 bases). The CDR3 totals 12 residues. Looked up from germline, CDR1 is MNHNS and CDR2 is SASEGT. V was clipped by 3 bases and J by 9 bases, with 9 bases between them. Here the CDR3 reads CASSDGRGPQHF. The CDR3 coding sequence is TGTGCCAGCAGTGACGGGAGGGGGCCCCAGCATTTT.

Here the CDR3 reads CAISPGLAAYEQYF. CDR3 DNA sequence: TGTGCCATCAGTCCGGGACTAGCGGCCTACGAGCAGTACTTC. The chain recombines TRBV10-3 with TRBJ2-7; 11 bases map to TRBD2. The CDR3 runs to 14 residues. The V gene's germline CDR1 is ENHRY and CDR2 SYGVKD. V dropped 5 bases and J dropped 2; count of bases not matched to a gene: 2.

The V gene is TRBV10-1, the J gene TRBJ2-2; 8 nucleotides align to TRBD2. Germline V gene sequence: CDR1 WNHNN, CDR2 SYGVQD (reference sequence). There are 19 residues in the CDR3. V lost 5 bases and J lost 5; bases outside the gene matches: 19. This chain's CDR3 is CASSPRDSGKMGWTGELFF. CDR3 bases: TGCGCCAGCAGTCCCCGGGATAGCGGGAAGATGGGATGGACCGGGGAGCTGTTTTTT.

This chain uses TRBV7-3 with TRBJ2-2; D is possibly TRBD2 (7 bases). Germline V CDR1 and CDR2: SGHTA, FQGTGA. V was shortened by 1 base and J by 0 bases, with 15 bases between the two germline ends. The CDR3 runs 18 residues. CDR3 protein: CASSLRGPGGTNTGELFF. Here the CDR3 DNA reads TGTGCCAGCAGCTTAAGGGGGCCGGGGGGAACGAACACCGGGGAGCTGTTTTTT.

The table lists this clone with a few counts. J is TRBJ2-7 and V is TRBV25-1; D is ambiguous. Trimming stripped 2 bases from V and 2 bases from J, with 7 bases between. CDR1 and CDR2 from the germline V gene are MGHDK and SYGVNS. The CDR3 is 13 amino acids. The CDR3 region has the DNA TGTGCCAGCAGTGAAAACGGAGCCTACGAGCAGTACTTC. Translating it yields CASSENGAYEQYF.

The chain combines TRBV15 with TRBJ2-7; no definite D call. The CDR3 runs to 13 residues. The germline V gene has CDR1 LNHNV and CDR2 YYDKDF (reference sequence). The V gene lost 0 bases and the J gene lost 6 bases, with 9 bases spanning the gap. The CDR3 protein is CATSRDPGREQYF. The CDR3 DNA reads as TGTGCCACCAGCAGAGATCCTGGGCGCGAGCAGTACTTC. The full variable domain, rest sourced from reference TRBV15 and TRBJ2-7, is DAMVIQNPRYQVTQFGKPVTLSCSQTLNHNVMYWYQQKSSQAPKLLFHYYDKDFNNEADTPDNFQSRRPNTSFCFLDIRSPGLGDTAMYLCATSRDPGREQYFGPGTRLTVT.

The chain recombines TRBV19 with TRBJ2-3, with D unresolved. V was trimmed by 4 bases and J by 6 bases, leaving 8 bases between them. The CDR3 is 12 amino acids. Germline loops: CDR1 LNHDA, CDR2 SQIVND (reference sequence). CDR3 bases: TGTGCCAGTAGTAGCGAGAGGGATACGCAGTATTTT. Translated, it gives CASSSERDTQYF.

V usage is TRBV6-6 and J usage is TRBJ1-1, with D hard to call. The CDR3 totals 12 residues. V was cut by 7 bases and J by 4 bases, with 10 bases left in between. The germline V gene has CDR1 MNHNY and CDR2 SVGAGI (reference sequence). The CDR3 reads CASTAVSTEAFF. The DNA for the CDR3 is TGTGCCAGCACCGCGGTATCCACTGAAGCTTTCTTT.

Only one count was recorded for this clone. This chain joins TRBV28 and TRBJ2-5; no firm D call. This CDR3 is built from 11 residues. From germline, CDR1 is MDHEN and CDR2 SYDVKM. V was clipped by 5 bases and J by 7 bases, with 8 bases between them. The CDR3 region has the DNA TGTGCCAGCAGTACCCTAGGGACCCAGTACTTC. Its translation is CASSTLGTQYF.

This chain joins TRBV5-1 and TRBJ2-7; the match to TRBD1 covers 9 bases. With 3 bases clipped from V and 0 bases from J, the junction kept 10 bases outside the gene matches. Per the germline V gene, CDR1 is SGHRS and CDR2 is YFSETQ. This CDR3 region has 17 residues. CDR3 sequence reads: CASSSSGTGYSSYEQYF. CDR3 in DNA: TGCGCCAGCAGCTCCTCCGGGACAGGGTATAGCTCCTACGAGCAGTACTTC.

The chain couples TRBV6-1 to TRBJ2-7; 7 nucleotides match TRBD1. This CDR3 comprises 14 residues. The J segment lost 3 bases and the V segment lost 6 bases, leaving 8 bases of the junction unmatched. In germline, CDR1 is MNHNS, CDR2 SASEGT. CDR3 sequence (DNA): TGTGCCAGCAGGGTCCAACAGGGGATCTACGAGCAGTACTTC. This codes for CASRVQQGIYEQYF.

In DNA, the CDR3 is TGTGCCAGCAGCTTGTTGACAGGGACGACTCTGTTTTTT. It codes for CASSLLTGTTLFF. This chain uses TRBV5-6 with TRBJ1-4; TRBD1 agrees at 7 bases. The germline V gene has CDR1 SGHDT and CDR2 YYEEEE. The CDR3 runs to 13 residues. After removal of 1 base from V and 14 bases from J, the junction contained 8 bases not matched to a gene.

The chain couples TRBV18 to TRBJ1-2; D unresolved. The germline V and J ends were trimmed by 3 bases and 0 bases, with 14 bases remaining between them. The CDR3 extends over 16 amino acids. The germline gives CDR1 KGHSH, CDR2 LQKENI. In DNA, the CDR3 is TGTGCCAGCTCACCGCTAACGAGTCCCGCTAACTATGGCTACACCTTC. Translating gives CASSPLTSPANYGYTF.

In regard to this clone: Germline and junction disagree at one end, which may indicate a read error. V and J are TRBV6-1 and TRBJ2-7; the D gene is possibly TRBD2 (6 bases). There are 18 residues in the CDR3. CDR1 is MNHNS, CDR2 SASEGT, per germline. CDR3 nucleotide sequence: TGTGCCAGCAGCGAAGCGGGCTTGGGTACACGTTTCCCCTACGAGCAGTACTTC. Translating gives CASSEAGLGTRFPYEQYF.

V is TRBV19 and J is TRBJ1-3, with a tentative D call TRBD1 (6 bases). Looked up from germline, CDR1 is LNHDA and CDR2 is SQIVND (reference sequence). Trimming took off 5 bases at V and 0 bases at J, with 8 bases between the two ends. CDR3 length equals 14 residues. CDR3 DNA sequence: TGTGCCAGTAGTGAGGACAGCTCTGGAAACACCATATATTTT. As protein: CASSEDSSGNTIYF.

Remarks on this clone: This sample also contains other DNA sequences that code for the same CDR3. The CDR3 sequence is CASSLAGGEYNEQFF. Written as DNA, the CDR3 is TGCGCCAGCAGCTTGGCCGGGGGGGAATACAATGAGCAGTTCTTC. The chain uses TRBV5-1 and TRBJ2-1; 8 bases map to TRBD2. CDR3 length: 15 amino acids. V shed 0 bases, J shed 4 bases, and the junction held 3 bases outside the gene matches. In germline, CDR1 is SGHRS, CDR2 YFSETQ. Full variable domain (remainder filled in from reference TRBV5-1 and TRBJ2-1): KAGVTQTPRYLIKTRGQQVTLSCSPISGHRSVSWYQQTPGQGLQFLFEYFSETQRNKGNFPGRFSGRQFSNSRSEMNVSTLELGDSALYLCASSLAGGEYNEQFFGPGTRLTVL.

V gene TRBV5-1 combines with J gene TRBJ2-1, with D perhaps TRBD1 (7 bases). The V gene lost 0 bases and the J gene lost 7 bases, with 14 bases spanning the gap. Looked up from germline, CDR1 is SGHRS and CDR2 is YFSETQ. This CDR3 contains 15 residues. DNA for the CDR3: TGCGCCAGCAGCTTGGGACTAGGGGGCTTGAATGAGCAGTTCTTC. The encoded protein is CASSLGLGGLNEQFF.

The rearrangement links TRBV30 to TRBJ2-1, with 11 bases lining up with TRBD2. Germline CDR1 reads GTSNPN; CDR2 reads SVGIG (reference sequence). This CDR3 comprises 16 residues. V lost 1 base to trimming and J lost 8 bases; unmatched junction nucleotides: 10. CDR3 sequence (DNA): TGTGCCTGGAGTGCAACCACTAGCGGGAGTTTGTATGAGCAGTTCTTC. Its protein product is CAWSATTSGSLYEQFF.

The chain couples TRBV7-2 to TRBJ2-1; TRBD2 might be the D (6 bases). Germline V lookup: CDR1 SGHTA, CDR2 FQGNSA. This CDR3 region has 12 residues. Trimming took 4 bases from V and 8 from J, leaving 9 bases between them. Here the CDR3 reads CASSYASDEQFF. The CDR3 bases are TGTGCCAGCAGCTACGCTAGCGATGAGCAGTTCTTC.

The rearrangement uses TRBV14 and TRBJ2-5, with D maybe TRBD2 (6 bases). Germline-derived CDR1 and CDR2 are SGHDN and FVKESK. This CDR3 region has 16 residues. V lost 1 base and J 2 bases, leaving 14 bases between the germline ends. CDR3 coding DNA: TGTGCCAGCAGCCAAGCCACGGGAGTCTATCAAGAGACCCAGTACTTC. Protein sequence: CASSQATGVYQETQYF.

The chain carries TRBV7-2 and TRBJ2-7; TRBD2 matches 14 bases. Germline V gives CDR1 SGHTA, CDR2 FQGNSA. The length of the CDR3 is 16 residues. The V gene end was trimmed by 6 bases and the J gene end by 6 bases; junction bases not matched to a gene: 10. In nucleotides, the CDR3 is TGTGCCAGCAGACAAGGACTAGCGGGAGGAAGCCTCGAGCAGTACTTC. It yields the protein CASRQGLAGGSLEQYF.